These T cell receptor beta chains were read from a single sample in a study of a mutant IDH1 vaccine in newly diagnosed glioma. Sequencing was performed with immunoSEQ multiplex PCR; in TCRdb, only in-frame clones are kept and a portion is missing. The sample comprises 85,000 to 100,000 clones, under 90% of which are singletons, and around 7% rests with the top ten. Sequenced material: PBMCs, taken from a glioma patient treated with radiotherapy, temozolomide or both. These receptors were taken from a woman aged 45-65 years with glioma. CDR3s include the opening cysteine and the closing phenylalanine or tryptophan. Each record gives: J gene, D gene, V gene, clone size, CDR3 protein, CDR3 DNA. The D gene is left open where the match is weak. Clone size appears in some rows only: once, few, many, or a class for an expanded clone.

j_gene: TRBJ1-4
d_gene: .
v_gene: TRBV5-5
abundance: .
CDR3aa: CASSLVGDNEKLFF
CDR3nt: TGTGCCAGCAGCTTGGTGGGGGATAATGAAAAACTGTTTTTT

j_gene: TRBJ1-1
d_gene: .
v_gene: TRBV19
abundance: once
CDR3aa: CASSIPSTGAFF
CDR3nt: TGTGCCAGTAGTATCCCATCTACAGGGGCTTTCTTT

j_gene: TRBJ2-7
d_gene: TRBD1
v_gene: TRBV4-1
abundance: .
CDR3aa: CASSRDRGSLEQYF
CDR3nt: TGCGCCAGCAGCCGGGACAGGGGCTCCCTCGAGCAGTACTTC

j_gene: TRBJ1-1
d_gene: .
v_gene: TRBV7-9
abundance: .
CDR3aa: CASSFDGLHTEAFF
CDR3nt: TGTGCCAGCAGCTTCGACGGGTTACACACTGAAGCTTTCTTT

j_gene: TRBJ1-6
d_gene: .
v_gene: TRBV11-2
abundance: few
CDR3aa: CASSLGGGNSPLHF
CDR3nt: TGTGCCAGCAGCTTAGGGGGCGGGAATTCACCCCTCCACTTT

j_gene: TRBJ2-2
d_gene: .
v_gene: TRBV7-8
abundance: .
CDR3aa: CASSFRLDTGELFF
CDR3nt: TGTGCCAGCAGCTTCCGACTAGACACCGGGGAGCTGTTTTTT

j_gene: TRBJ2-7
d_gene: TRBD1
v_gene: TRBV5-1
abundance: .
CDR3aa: CASRQTGGSYEQYF
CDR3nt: TGCGCCAGCAGACAGACAGGGGGCTCCTACGAGCAGTACTTC

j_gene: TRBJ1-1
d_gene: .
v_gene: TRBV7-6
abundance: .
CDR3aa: CASSLAGRGVDVNTEAFF
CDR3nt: TGTGCCAGCAGCTTAGCGGGGCGGGGGGTCGACGTGAACACTGAAGCTTTCTTT

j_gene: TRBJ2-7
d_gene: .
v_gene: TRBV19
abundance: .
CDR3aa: CASSESYEQYF
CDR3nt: TGTGCCAGTAGTGAATCCTACGAGCAGTACTTC

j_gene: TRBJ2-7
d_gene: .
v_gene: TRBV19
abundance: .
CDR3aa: CASNYGARTEQYF
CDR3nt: TGTGCCAGTAACTATGGCGCGAGGACCGAGCAGTACTTC

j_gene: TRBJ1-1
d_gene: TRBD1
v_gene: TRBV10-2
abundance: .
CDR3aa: CASSESPNGGGNAEAFF
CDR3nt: TGCGCCAGCAGTGAGTCACCTAACGGAGGGGGCAACGCTGAAGCTTTCTTT

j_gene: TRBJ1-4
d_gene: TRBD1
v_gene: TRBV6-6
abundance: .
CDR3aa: CAGSPGQGATNEKLFF
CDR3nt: TGTGCAGGAAGCCCGGGACAGGGGGCAACTAATGAAAAACTGTTTTTT

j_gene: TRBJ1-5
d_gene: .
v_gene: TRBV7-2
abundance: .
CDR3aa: CASSPLGVNQPQHF
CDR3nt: TGTGCCAGCAGCCCCTTGGGGGTCAATCAGCCCCAGCATTTT

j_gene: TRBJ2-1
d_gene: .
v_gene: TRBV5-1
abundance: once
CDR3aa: CASSSTGEQFF
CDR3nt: TGCGCCAGCAGCTCTACAGGGGAGCAGTTCTTC

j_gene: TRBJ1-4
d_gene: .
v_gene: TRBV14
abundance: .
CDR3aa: CASRSQDEGEKLFF
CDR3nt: TGTGCCAGCAGGTCACAGGATGAGGGGGAAAAACTGTTTTTT

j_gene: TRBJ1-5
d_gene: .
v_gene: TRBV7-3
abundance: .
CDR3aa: CASSLGMGQPQHF
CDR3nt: TGTGCCAGCAGCTTAGGAATGGGTCAGCCCCAGCATTTT

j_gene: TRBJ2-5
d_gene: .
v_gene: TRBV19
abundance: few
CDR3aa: CASGPGHRETQYF
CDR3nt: TGTGCCAGTGGCCCGGGACATCGGGAGACCCAGTACTTC

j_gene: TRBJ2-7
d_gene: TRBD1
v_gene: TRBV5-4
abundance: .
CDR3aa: CASFPGQGPYEQYF
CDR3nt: TGTGCCAGTTTTCCGGGACAGGGTCCCTACGAGCAGTACTTC

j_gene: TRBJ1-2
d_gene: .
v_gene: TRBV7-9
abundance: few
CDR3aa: CASRDTGGTYGYTF
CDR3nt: TGTGCCAGCAGGGATACAGGCGGAACCTATGGCTACACCTTC

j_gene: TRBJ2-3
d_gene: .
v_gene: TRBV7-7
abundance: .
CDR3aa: CASSSDRTDTQYF
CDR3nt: TGTGCTAGCAGCTCCGACAGAACAGATACGCAGTATTTT

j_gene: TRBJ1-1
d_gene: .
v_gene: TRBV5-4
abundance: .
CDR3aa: CASSLDIVNTEAFF
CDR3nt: TGTGCCAGCAGCTTGGATATAGTGAACACTGAAGCTTTCTTT

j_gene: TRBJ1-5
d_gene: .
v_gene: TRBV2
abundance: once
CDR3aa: CASRPGQQNQPQHF
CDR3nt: TGTGCCAGCAGGCCGGGACAACAAAATCAGCCCCAGCATTTT

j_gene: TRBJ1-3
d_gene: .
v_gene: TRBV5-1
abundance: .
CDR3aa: CASSSTGNSGNTIYF
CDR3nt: TGCGCCAGCAGCTCAACAGGAAACTCTGGAAACACCATATATTTT

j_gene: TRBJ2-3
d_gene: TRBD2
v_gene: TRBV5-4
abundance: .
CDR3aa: CASSFYGGATDTQYF
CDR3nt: TGTGCCAGCAGCTTCTACGGGGGGGCCACAGATACGCAGTATTTT

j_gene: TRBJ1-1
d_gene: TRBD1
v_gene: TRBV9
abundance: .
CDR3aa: CASSKGQLSNTEAFF
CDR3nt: TGTGCCAGCAGCAAGGGACAGCTATCGAACACTGAAGCTTTCTTT

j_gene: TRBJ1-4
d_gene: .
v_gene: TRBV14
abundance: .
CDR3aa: CASSHGTLSTNEKLFF
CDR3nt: TGTGCCAGCAGCCACGGGACCCTATCAACTAATGAAAAACTGTTTTTT

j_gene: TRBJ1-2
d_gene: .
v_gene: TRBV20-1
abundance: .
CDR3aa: CSASGGYGYTF
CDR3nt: TGCAGTGCTAGTGGGGGCTATGGCTACACCTTC

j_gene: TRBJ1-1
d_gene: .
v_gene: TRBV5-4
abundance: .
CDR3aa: CASSWGGTEAFF
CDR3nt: TGTGCCAGCAGCTGGGGGGGCACTGAAGCTTTCTTT

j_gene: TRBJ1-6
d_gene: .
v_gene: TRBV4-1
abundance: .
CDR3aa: CASSRFFGTENSPLHF
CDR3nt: TGCGCCAGCAGCCGTTTCTTTGGGACCGAAAATTCACCCCTCCACTTT

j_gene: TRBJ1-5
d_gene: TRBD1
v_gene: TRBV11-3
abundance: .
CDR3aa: CASSLWTGLGGNQPQHF
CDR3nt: TGTGCCAGCAGCTTATGGACAGGCCTAGGGGGCAATCAGCCCCAGCATTTT

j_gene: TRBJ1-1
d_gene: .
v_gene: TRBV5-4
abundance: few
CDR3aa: CASGDTRPNTEAFF
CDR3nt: TGTGCCAGCGGCGATACAAGGCCGAACACTGAAGCTTTCTTT

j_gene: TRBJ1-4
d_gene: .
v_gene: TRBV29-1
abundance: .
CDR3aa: CSTRDSGGEKLFF
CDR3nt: TGCAGCACAAGGGACTCTGGGGGTGAAAAACTGTTTTTT

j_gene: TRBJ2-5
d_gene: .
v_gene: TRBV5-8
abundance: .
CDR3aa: CASSQSVGEETQYF
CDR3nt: TGTGCCAGCAGTCAATCTGTCGGAGAAGAGACCCAGTACTTC

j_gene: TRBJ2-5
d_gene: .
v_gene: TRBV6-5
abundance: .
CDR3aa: CATEPGPWSETQYF
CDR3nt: TGTGCCACCGAGCCGGGCCCCTGGTCAGAGACCCAGTACTTC

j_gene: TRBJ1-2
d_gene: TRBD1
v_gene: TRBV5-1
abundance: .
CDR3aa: CASSLGTGREGYTF
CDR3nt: TGCGCCAGCAGCTTGGGGACAGGACGGGAAGGCTACACCTTC

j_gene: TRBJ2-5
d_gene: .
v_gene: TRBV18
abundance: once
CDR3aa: CASSPLKAPQETQYF
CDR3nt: TGTGCCAGCTCACCTCTCAAGGCACCCCAAGAGACCCAGTACTTC

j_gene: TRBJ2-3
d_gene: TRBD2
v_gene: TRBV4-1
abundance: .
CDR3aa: CASSQVAGEADTQYF
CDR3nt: TGCGCCAGCAGCCAAGTCGCGGGGGAGGCAGATACGCAGTATTTT

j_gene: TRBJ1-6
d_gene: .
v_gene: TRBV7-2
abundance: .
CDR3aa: CASSPQGTYNSPLHF
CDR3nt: TGTGCCAGCAGCCCGCAGGGGACCTATAATTCACCCCTCCACTTT

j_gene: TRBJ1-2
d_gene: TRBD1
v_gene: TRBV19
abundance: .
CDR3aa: CASSIVEGARLRGYTF
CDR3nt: TGTGCCAGTAGTATAGTCGAGGGGGCGAGATTGCGTGGCTACACCTTC

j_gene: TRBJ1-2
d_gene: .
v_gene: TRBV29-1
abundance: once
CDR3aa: CSVEKTVYGYTF
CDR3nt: TGCAGCGTTGAGAAGACAGTCTATGGCTACACCTTC

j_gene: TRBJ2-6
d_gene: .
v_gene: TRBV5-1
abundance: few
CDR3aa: CASSSDRLSGANVLTF
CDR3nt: TGCGCCAGCAGCTCGGACCGCCTCTCTGGGGCCAACGTCCTGACTTTC

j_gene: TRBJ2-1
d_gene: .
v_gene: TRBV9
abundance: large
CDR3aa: CASSVSNEQFF
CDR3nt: TGTGCCAGCAGCGTCTCCAATGAGCAGTTCTTC

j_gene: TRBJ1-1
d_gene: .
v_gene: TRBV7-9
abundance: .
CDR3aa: CASSNWTPYTEAFF
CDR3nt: TGTGCCAGCAGCAACTGGACACCCTACACTGAAGCTTTCTTT

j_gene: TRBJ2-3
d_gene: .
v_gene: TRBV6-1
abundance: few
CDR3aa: CASNVRWEQYF
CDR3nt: TGTGCCAGCAATGTTCGCTGGGAGCAGTATTTT

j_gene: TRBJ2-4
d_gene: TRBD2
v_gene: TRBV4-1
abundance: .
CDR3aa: CASSQTSVVKNIQYF
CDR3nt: TGCGCCAGCAGCCAGACTAGCGTCGTCAAAAACATTCAGTACTTC

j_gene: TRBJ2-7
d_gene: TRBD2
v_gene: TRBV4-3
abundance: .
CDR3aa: CASSQRERGIYEQYF
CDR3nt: TGCGCCAGCAGCCAAAGGGAGCGGGGGATATACGAGCAGTACTTC

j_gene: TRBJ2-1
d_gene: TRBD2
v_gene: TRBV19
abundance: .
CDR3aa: CASSLSWSGGHNEQFF
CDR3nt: TGTGCCAGTAGTCTCAGTTGGAGCGGGGGACACAATGAGCAGTTCTTC

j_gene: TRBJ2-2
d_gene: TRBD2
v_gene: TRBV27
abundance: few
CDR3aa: CASSLLAGALAGSNTGELFF
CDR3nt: TGTGCCAGCAGTTTACTAGCGGGGGCGCTGGCAGGATCGAACACCGGGGAGCTGTTTTTT

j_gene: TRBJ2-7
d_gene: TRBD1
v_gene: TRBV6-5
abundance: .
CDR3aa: CASSRGQGRDEQYF
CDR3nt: TGTGCCAGCAGTCGTGGACAGGGGAGGGACGAGCAGTACTTC

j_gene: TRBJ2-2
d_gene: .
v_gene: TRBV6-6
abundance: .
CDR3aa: CASSGGHQGGELFF
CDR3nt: TGTGCCAGCAGTGGCGGACATCAGGGCGGGGAGCTGTTTTTT

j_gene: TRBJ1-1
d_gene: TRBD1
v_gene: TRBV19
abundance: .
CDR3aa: CASSQDRGGEAFF
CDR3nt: TGTGCCAGTAGTCAAGACAGGGGGGGTGAAGCTTTCTTT